Described below is a single TCR beta chain sequence and its context. A junction boundary mismatches the germline segment, possibly from a read error. This sample stems from a study of blood T cell repertoires in COVID-19. Across the whole study: Researchers got acute and convalescent COVID-19 samples from the United States, Italy and Spain. The analysed material was cDNA or gDNA that came from T cells, B-cell-depleted T cells, or PBMCs.

Germline V gene lookup returns CDR1 KGHDR and CDR2 SFDVKD. The CDR3 length is 12 residues. In the original analysis: Estimated nucleated cell counts came from reference gene primer amplification. The method was immunoSEQ multiplex PCR; TCRdb's version includes in-frame clones alone and lacks a portion of them. From that table come the V and J calls and clone size; the DNA was used to work out D and trimming. The sample shows 200,000 to 250,000 clones, around 90% of them seen only once. The receptor's source is a man between 18 and 35 years old with active or convalescent COVID-19. The genes are TRBV24-1 and TRBJ1-5; TRBD1 might be the D (5 bases). The sequenced material came from peripheral blood. The CDR3 nucleotides read TGTGCCACAGGGGATGGCAATCGGCCCCAGCATTTT. As protein: CATGDGNRPQHF.